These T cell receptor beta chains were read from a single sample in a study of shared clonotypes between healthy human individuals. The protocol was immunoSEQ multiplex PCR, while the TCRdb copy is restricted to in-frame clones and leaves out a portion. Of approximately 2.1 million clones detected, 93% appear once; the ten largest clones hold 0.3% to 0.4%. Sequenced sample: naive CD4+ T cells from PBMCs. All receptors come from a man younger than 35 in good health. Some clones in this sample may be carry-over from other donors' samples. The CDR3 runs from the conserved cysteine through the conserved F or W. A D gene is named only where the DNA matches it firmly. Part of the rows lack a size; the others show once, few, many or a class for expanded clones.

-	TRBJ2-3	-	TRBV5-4	TGTGCCAGCAGCTCCAACACAGATACGCAGTATTTT	CASSSNTDTQYF
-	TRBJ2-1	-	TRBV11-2	TGTGCCAGCAGCTTAGTAGGTGGAGATGAGCAGTTCTTC	CASSLVGGDEQFF
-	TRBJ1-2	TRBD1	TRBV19	TGTGCCAGTAGTACCCTCGCGGACAGGGAAGGCTACACCTTC	CASSTLADREGYTF
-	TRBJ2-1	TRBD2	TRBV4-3	TGCGCCAGCAGCCGACTAGCGGGAGGCAATGAGCAGTTCTTC	CASSRLAGGNEQFF
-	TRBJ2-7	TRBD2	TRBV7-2	TGTGCCAGCAGCTTAGTCCAGGGAGGGTACGAGCAGTACTTC	CASSLVQGGYEQYF
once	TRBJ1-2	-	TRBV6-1	TGTGCCAGCAGTGCTTCTTATAACTATGGCTACACCTTC	CASSASYNYGYTF
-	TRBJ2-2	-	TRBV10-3	TGTGCCATCAGTGACCAGGGGCGAGGCACCGGGGAGCTGTTTTTT	CAISDQGRGTGELFF
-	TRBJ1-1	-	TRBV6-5	TGTGCCAGCAGTCGTGGTCCCACGGAAACTGAAGCTTTCTTT	CASSRGPTETEAFF
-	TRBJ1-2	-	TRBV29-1	TGCAGCGTTGGTGTTTTAGGCGACTATGGCTACACCTTC	CSVGVLGDYGYTF
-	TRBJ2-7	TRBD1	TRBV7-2	TGTGCCAGCAGCTCCAAGGTGTACAGGGGGTTAATCGGCCACGAGCAGTACTTC	CASSSKVYRGLIGHEQYF
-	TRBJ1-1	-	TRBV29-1	TGCAGCGTCCTTGAGGGAGGTAACACTGAAGCTTTCTTT	CSVLEGGNTEAFF
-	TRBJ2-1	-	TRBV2	TGTGCCAGCAGTGAATCAGGCAATGAGCAGTTCTTC	CASSESGNEQFF
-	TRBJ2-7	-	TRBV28	TGTGCCAGCAGTCCACCCTTGGGGGCCCGGAGAGACGAGCAGTACTTC	CASSPPLGARRDEQYF
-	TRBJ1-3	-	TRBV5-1	TGCGCCAGCAGCTTGGGACAAAATGGAAACACCATATATTTT	CASSLGQNGNTIYF
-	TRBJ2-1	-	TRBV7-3	TGTGCCAGCAGCTTCGGCGCCTACAATGAGCAGTTCTTC	CASSFGAYNEQFF
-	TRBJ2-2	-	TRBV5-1	TGCGCCAGCAGGGGGGCTAACACCGGGGAGCTGTTTTTT	CASRGANTGELFF
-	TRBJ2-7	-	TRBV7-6	TGTGCCAGCAGCTTAGGGCTAGCAGGGTACGAGCAGTACTTC	CASSLGLAGYEQYF
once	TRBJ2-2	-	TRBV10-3	TGTGCCACCTCTCCGAACCAGGACACGAAGAACACCGGGGAGCTGTTTTTT	CATSPNQDTKNTGELFF
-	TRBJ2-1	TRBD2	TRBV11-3	TGTGCCAGCAGCTCAGCGGGAGGGCCCTACACTGAGCAGTTCTTC	CASSSAGGPYTEQFF
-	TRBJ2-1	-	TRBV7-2	TGTGCCAGCAGCTTAGTTGCGGACTCCTACAATGAGCAGTTCTTC	CASSLVADSYNEQFF
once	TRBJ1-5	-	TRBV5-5	TGTGCCAGCAGCTCCGACAGATATCAGCCCCAGCATTTT	CASSSDRYQPQHF
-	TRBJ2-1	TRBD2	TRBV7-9	TGTGCCAGCACTCCGACGGTAACTAGCGGATACAATGAGCAGTTCTTC	CASTPTVTSGYNEQFF
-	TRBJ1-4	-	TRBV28	TGTGCCAGCAAAAACCCGGCGGCTGAAAAACTGTTTTTT	CASKNPAAEKLFF
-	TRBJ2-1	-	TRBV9	TGTGCCAGCAGCGTCCTCCGGGACTCATCCTACAATGAGCAGTTCTTC	CASSVLRDSSYNEQFF
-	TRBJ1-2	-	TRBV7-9	TGTGCCAGCAGCCCCTTTCATACCAGGGGAAGTCCCTATGGCTACACCTTC	CASSPFHTRGSPYGYTF
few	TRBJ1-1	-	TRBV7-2	TGTGCCAGCAGCTTAGATTCTGGGGCGGGCACTGAAGCTTTCTTT	CASSLDSGAGTEAFF
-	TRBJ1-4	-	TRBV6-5	TGTGCCAGCCAGACAGGCCTCTCGGGAAAACTGTTTTTT	CASQTGLSGKLFF
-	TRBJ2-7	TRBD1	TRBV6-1	TGTGCCAGCAGGCCGGGACAGGGGTACTCCTACGAGCAGTACTTC	CASRPGQGYSYEQYF
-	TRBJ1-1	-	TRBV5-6	TGTGCCAGCAGCTCGCTCTCCGACCCAGGGATATCATTCTTT	CASSSLSDPGISFF
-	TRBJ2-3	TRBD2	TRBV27	TGTGCCACCCGGCCGGGGAGGGGTCGGCCAGATACGCAGTATTTT	CATRPGRGRPDTQYF
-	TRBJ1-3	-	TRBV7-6	TGTGCCAGCAGCTTAAGGGGGGGAGGAGCCTCTGGAAACACCATATATTTT	CASSLRGGGASGNTIYF
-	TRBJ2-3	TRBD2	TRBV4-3	TGCGCCAGCAGTACAGCGGGAGGGCCAGGAGATACGCAGTATTTT	CASSTAGGPGDTQYF
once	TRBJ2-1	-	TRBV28	TGTGCCAGCCGGACAAGAAACAATGAGCAGTTCTTC	CASRTRNNEQFF
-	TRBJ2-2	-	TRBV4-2	TGTGCCAGCAGCGACGTATGGGGCCAGAACACCGGGGAGCTGTTTTTT	CASSDVWGQNTGELFF
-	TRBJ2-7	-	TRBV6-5	TGTGCCACCTCGAGGCGGGCCGCCTACGAGCAGTACTTC	CATSRRAAYEQYF
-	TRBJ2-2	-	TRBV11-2	TGTGCCAGCAGATTGGGTAGGGGAACCGGGGAGCTGTTTTTT	CASRLGRGTGELFF
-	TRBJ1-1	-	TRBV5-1	TGCGCCAGCAGCCCTAATTTGAGTGGCCCCGCTTTCTTT	CASSPNLSGPAFF
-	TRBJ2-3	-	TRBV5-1	TGCGCCAGCAGCTTGTTCGGTCCAGGGCGGGGAGATACGCAGTATTTT	CASSLFGPGRGDTQYF
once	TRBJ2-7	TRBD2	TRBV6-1	TGTGCCAGCAGTGAAGGGACTAGCGGGAGGACCCTCAAGCAGTACTTC	CASSEGTSGRTLKQYF
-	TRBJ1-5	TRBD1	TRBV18	TGTGCCAGCTCACCTAGGCAGGGGGATCAGCCCCAGCATTTT	CASSPRQGDQPQHF